The subject of this entry is one T cell receptor (beta chain). Its frequency places this clonotype as large (0.1 to 1%); no count is recorded. Its antigen is still unknown. The data stem from a study of CXCR3-negative and CXCR3-positive naive CD8 T cells (dated by TCRdb to between 2019 and 2020). Study-level background: In total, some 140 million TRB reads were obtained, which works out to roughly 1.5 +/- 0.3 million reads per library. Diversity and physicochemical repertoire analyses were performed on about eleven donors pooled from two independent experiments. Naive subsets from about five donors and memory cells from 3 donors were included in the TRBV-TRBJ cluster analysis. General findings and caveats noted by the study authors: Similar TRBV-TRBJ usage was shown by naive CXCR3-negative and CXCR3-positive cells from the same donor, whereas distinct patterns were shown by memory cells. TRB CDR3s from CXCR3-positive naive cells showed higher hydrophobicity (lower Kidera factor 4), lower energy, and higher strength and volume indices than CXCR3-negative naive cells. Repertoire diversity was comparably high in both naive subsets but much lower in memory CD8+ T cells. Surface CD5, linked to self-reactivity in mice, was comparable between naive subsets; TCR interaction strength was therefore also inferred from TRB CDR3 physicochemical properties. Because CXCR3 expression was partially decreased after cryopreservation, freshly isolated PBMCs were used for most assays.

Per the germline V gene (reference sequence), PRHDT is the CDR1 and FYEKMQ is the CDR2. Counted from cysteine to phenylalanine, this CDR3 has 14 amino acids. DNA was not recorded. For every CD8+ T cell subset, about 300,000 cells were flow-sorted straight into RLT lysis buffer, and each subset was sorted in triplicate. Naive CD8+ T cells were defined stringently as CD45RO-CCR7+CD27+CD95- to exclude memory contaminants. Standard density gradient centrifugation was used to isolate peripheral blood mononuclear cells from buffy coats. A FACSAria III was used to flow-sort naive CD8+ T cells into CXCR3-negative and CXCR3-positive populations. An RNeasy Mini Kit was used to extract total RNA from the sorted cells. Sequencing relied on a NextSeq 550. The Human TCR Profiling Kit (MiLaboratory) was used to prepare UMI-labeled 5' RACE TRB cDNA libraries. The full amount of extracted RNA was used for cDNA synthesis, and the full amount of resulting cDNA was used for PCR amplification. Libraries were prepared in parallel with an identical number of PCR cycles. The study's own analysis went as follows. With a requirement of at least two reads per UMI, MIGEC and MiXCR extracted about 49,000 +/- 11,000 unique UMI-labeled TRB cDNA molecules per library. Each library averaged roughly 36,000 +/- 9,600 functional in-frame TRB CDR3 nucleotide clonotypes without stop codons. After downsampling to 5000 UMI-labeled TRB molecules per sample, diversity metrics, including normalized Shannon-Wiener and Chao1, were computed in VDJtools. Clonotype-size-weighted physicochemical properties of the central five CDR3 residues (interaction energy, strength, volume and Kidera factor 4) were computed in VDJtools. The reads, reprocessed by TCRdb, yield one row per CDR3 protein sequence and no DNA. The V and J calls follow TCRdb's processing rather than the paper's. The table for this sample lists roughly 4,700 distinct CDR3 sequences. The leading ten clones occupy around 2.4% of the sample.

In this chain, TRBV13 is recombined with TRBJ1-2; TCRdb picks TRBD1, but there is no DNA to check that call. The sequence was obtained from a human donor in good health. Some clones in this sample may be carry-over from other donors' samples. Sequencing was carried out using naive CXCR3+ CD8+ T cells from blood. Sample cell subset or site, as interpreted from the label and publication: CD45RO-CCR7+CD27+CD95- naive CD8+ T cells expressing CXCR3 (TNR3+). Here the CDR3 is given as CASSADRANYGYTF.